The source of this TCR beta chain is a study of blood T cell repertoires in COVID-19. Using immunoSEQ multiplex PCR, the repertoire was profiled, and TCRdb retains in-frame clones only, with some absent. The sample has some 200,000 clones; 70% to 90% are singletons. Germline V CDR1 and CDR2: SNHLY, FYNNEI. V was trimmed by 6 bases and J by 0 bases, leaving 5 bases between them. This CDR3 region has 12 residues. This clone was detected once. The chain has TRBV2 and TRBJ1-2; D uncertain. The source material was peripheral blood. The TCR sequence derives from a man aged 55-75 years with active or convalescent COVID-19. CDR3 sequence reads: CASRNSNYGYTF. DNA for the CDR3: TGTGCCAGCAGAAACTCTAACTATGGCTACACCTTC. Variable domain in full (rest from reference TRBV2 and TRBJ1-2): EPEVTQTPSHQVTQMGQEVILRCVPISNHLYFYWYRQILGQKVEFLVSFYNNEISEKSEIFDDQFSVERPDGSNFTLKIRSTKLEDSAMYFCASRNSNYGYTFGSGTRLTVV.